This TCR beta chain is from a study of T cells in localized non-small cell lung cancer. Regarding this clone: The antigen is undetermined.

Here immunoSEQ multiplex PCR was the method, and the copy in TCRdb shows in-frame clones only, minus some. The sample has fewer than 45,000 clones; about 85% are singletons. Germline CDR1 reads WSHSY; CDR2 reads SAAADI. V lost 6 bases and J lost 0, with 14 bases in between. The CDR3 length is 15 residues. Overall study results and limits: A denser population of T cells in blood accompanied longer overall survival. The tumor had only one region sequenced, so heterogeneity remains possible. A median approximately 60 of the top 100 tumor clones appeared in adjacent lung. Uninvolved adjacent lung had more T cell clonality than any other tissue, topping tumor.

The sample in question was peripheral blood, obtained before any cancer treatment. The sequence derives from a woman aged 18-49 years with stage III lung adenocarcinoma. The rearrangement joins TRBV10-2 to TRBJ1-1; D ambiguous. The CDR3 sequence is CASSEYDGMNTEAFF. CDR3 in DNA: TGCGCCAGCAGCGAATACGACGGGATGAACACTGAAGCTTTCTTT.